This is a list of T cell receptor beta chains from one sample in a study of long-term antiretroviral therapy in people with HIV. TCRdb keeps only in-frame clones here, not all; method: immunoSEQ multiplex PCR. The sample contains fewer than 20,000 clones, 75% to 90% of which appear only once. This sample comprised unsorted PBMCs, obtained 4.2 years after starting antiretroviral therapy. The receptors were gathered from a man aged 50-60 years with HIV. Each CDR3 is given with its conserved first and last residue.

v_gene	j_gene	CDR3aa
TRBV19	TRBJ2-3	CASSIQGGRGTDTQYF
TRBV7-3	TRBJ1-3	CASSLGPGNTIYF
TRBV11-3	TRBJ2-3	CASSSDDTQYF
TRBV7-8	TRBJ1-5	CASSQWANQPQHF
TRBV5-6	TRBJ1-4	CASSLQGNEKLFF
TRBV27	TRBJ1-6	CASSVQGYSPLHF
TRBV6-5	TRBJ1-6	CASRLTQDNSPLHF
TRBV6-5	TRBJ1-5	CASSSPKKGPDQPQHF
TRBV7-6	TRBJ2-2	CASSLVGGYTGELFF
TRBV9	TRBJ1-1	CASSGGGGAEAFF
TRBV2	TRBJ1-1	CASSSDTLNTEAFF
TRBV19	TRBJ1-1	CASTIGGQANTEAFF
TRBV10-3	TRBJ1-5	CATGDSQGKPQHF
TRBV28	TRBJ2-7	CASSNADLRGNEQYF
TRBV4-3	TRBJ1-5	CASSSGGPGQPQHF
TRBV6-1	TRBJ2-3	CASSEVRGGTDTQYF
TRBV19	TRBJ2-7	CASSIGGGLREQYF